The 22 T cell receptor beta chains given below trace back to one sample, sequenced in a study of PD-1 blockade in classical Hodgkin lymphoma. Repertoires were generated with immunoSEQ multiplex PCR, while TCRdb's copy carries only in-frame clones and drops some. The sample records about 94,000 clones, roughly nine tenths being singletons. Patients all relapsed after autologous stem cell transplantation, and there was variation in brentuximab vedotin exposure. Material: peripheral blood mononuclear cells (PBMCs), obtained before the second cycle of nivolumab. The receptors stem from a human donor with classical Hodgkin lymphoma.

To note about this clone: At one end the junction does not follow the germline gene, possibly because of a read error. Other DNA sequences in this specimen translate into the identical CDR3. The rearrangement uses TRBV9 and TRBJ2-7, with 10 bases aligning to TRBD1. Germline CDR1 reads SGDLS; CDR2 reads YYNGEE. The CDR3 consists of 15 residues. The CDR3 coding sequence is TGTGCCAGCAGCTACCGGACAGGGGGTCCCTACGAGCAGTACTTT. As protein: CASSYRTGGPYEQYF.

The chain uses TRBV5-1 and TRBJ2-1, with D hard to call. V was shortened by 5 bases and J by 0 bases, with 12 bases between the two germline ends. Germline CDR1 SGHRS, CDR2 YFSETQ. The CDR3 loop spans 15 amino acids. CDR3 protein: CASRPGLSSYNEQFF. CDR3 DNA: TGCGCCAGCAGGCCCGGCTTAAGCTCCTACAATGAGCAGTTCTTC. The whole variable domain, filled in from reference TRBV5-1 and TRBJ2-1, reads KAGVTQTPRYLIKTRGQQVTLSCSPISGHRSVSWYQQTPGQGLQFLFEYFSETQRNKGNFPGRFSGRQFSNSRSEMNVSTLELGDSALYLCASRPGLSSYNEQFFGPGTRLTVL.

The V and J genes are TRBV6-1 and TRBJ2-7; D is possibly TRBD2 (6 bases). Germline values: CDR1 MNHNS, CDR2 SASEGT. The length of the CDR3 is 15 residues. Trimming took off 6 bases at V and 5 bases at J, with 20 bases between the two ends. The CDR3 reads CASRGTGGSSHEQYF. CDR3 nucleotide sequence: TGTGCCAGCAGGGGAACCGGGGGTTCGTCCCACGAGCAGTACTTC.

This clone is judged medium-sized (0.01 to 0.1%). This sequence joins TRBV15 and TRBJ2-5, with TRBD1 matching over 7 bases. V lost 3 bases to trimming and J lost 3 bases; unmatched junction nucleotides: 4. The CDR3 has 14 amino acids. Germline values: CDR1 LNHNV, CDR2 YYDKDF (reference sequence). CDR3 nucleotide sequence: TGTGCCACCAGCAGGGACGGGACAGAAGAGACCCAGTACTTC. It codes for CATSRDGTEETQYF.

The chain couples TRBV11-2 to TRBJ2-7, with 10 positions matching TRBD1. This CDR3 comprises 14 residues. Germline trimming cut 3 bases from V and 7 bases from J; bases unmatched to any gene: 6. Germline V gene sequence: CDR1 SGHAT, CDR2 FQNNGV. CDR3 loop: CASSFRDRGGEQYF. The CDR3 bases are TGTGCCAGCAGCTTCCGGGACAGGGGTGGGGAGCAGTACTTC.

This clone appeared a single time. The chain links TRBV19 to TRBJ2-7; D not certain. Trimming took 8 bases from V and 0 from J, leaving 11 bases between them. The V gene's germline CDR1 is LNHDA and CDR2 SQIVND (reference sequence). CDR3 length equals 13 residues. The CDR3 DNA reads as TGTGCCAGTGCCTTCAGAATCTCCTACGAGCAGTACTTC. It is translated as CASAFRISYEQYF. The full variable domain, in which reference TRBV19 and TRBJ2-7 provide the parts outside the CDR3, is DGGITQSPKYLFRKEGQNVTLSCEQNLNHDAMYWYRQDPGQGLRLIYYSQIVNDFQKGDIAEGYSVSREKKESFPLTVTSAQKNPTAFYLCASAFRISYEQYFGPGTRLTVT.

The chain combines TRBV5-6 with TRBJ1-5; tentative D call: TRBD1 (5 bases). The length of the CDR3 is 14 residues. Trimming took off 4 bases at V and 5 bases at J, with 13 bases between the two ends. Germline loops: CDR1 SGHDT, CDR2 YYEEEE. CDR3 region: CASSRGAGYQPQHF. CDR3 in DNA: TGTGCCAGCAGCCGTGGGGCAGGCTATCAGCCCCAGCATTTT.

The rearrangement uses TRBV10-3 and TRBJ2-4, with 8 positions matching TRBD1. After removal of 6 bases from V and 6 bases from J, the junction contained 13 bases not matched to a gene. CDR3 length equals 16 residues. Germline V lookup: CDR1 ENHRY, CDR2 SYGVKD. CDR3 sequence reads: CAISDARTGTGNIQYF. CDR3 in DNA: TGTGCCATCAGCGACGCTCGGACAGGGACGGGAAACATTCAGTACTTC.

The J gene is TRBJ1-5, the V gene TRBV19, with D possibly TRBD1 on 5 matching bases. This CDR3 comprises 13 residues. Germline CDR1 LNHDA, CDR2 SQIVND (reference sequence). V was shortened by 4 bases and J by 2 bases, with 6 bases between the two germline ends. CDR3 protein: CASSTGGNQPQHF. The CDR3 nucleotides read TGTGCCAGTAGTACGGGGGGCAATCAGCCCCAGCATTTT.

The chain couples TRBV5-1 to TRBJ2-3; 10 bases agree with TRBD2. The CDR3 consists of 16 residues. Germline trimming cut 1 base from V and 1 base from J; bases unmatched to any gene: 3. Germline CDR1 and CDR2: SGHRS and YFSETQ. The CDR3 DNA reads TGCGCCAGCAGCTTGCCTAGCGGGGGAGGCACAGATACGCAGTATTTT. It codes for CASSLPSGGGTDTQYF.

CDR3 amino acids: CATFRGPITDTQYF. CDR3 bases: TGTGCCACCTTTAGGGGACCCATCACAGATACGCAGTATTTT. This chain joins TRBV28 and TRBJ2-3, with D possibly called TRBD1 or TRBD2 (5 bases each). CDR3 size: 14 residues. CDR1 and CDR2 (germline): MDHEN, SYDVKM. V lost 10 bases to trimming and J lost 2 bases, with 16 bases between them.

The chain employs TRBV18 and TRBJ2-1; possible D gene TRBD2, 5 bases. Per the germline V gene, CDR1 is KGHSH and CDR2 is LQKENI. The CDR3 contains 11 residues. Deletions cut 6 bases from V and 5 bases from J, with 5 bases between. The CDR3 DNA sequence: TGTGCCAGCTCGCGGGACAATGAGCAGTTCTTC. It specifies CASSRDNEQFF.

This clone was detected many times. The chain uses TRBV18 and TRBJ2-3; tentatively, D is TRBD2 (5 bases). In germline, CDR1 is KGHSH, CDR2 LQKENI. The CDR3 sequence is 13 residues long. V lost 0 bases and J 11 bases, leaving 12 bases between the germline ends. CDR3 coding DNA: TGTGCCAGCTCACCACCGTCGGAGGCGAGGCAGTATTTT. Its protein is CASSPPSEARQYF.

The chain carries TRBV5-1 and TRBJ2-1, with TRBD1 matching 10 bases. The CDR3 consists of 15 residues. V trimming: 4 bases; J trimming: 7 bases; junction bases outside the gene matches: 8. CDR1 SGHRS and CDR2 YFSETQ come from the germline V gene. This CDR3 reads CASSSRDRGGNEQFF. The CDR3 DNA is TGCGCCAGCAGCAGCCGGGACAGGGGTGGGAATGAGCAGTTCTTC.

V gene TRBV6-1 combines with J gene TRBJ2-4; possibly TRBD1 for D (6 bases). Germline V gene lookup returns CDR1 MNHNS and CDR2 SASEGT. The CDR3 extends over 16 amino acids. Between the trimmed V and J ends, which lost 2 bases and 1 base, there was a span of 12 bases. CDR3 in amino acids: CASSEMTGSAKNIQYF. CDR3 bases: TGTGCCAGCAGTGAAATGACAGGCTCGGCCAAAAACATTCAGTACTTC.

This clone occurred once. V usage is TRBV29-1 and J usage is TRBJ2-7, with 7 bases matching TRBD2. The CDR3 runs to 13 residues. V shed 5 bases and J 0 bases; nucleotides not matched to a gene: 4. Looked up from germline, CDR1 is SQVTM and CDR2 is ANQGSEA. The DNA for the CDR3 is TGCAGCGTTTGGGGCGGGAGCTCCTACGAGCAGTACTTC. As protein: CSVWGGSSYEQYF.

The genes are TRBV7-9 and TRBJ2-3; D may be TRBD1 (5 bases). This CDR3 has 15 amino acids. Trimming took 1 base from V and 0 from J, leaving 8 bases between them. Germline lookup yields CDR1 SEHNR and CDR2 FQNEAQ (reference sequence). The CDR3 coding sequence is TGTGCCAGCAGCTTAGTAGGGGTGAGCACAGATACGCAGTATTTT. Translating it yields CASSLVGVSTDTQYF.

J is TRBJ1-4 and V is TRBV18; no firm D call. The CDR3 is made up of 13 amino acids. Looked up from germline, CDR1 is KGHSH and CDR2 is LQKENI. Trimming removed 10 bases from V and 0 bases from J, with 9 bases in between. The CDR3 loop is CATAGATNEKLFF. The CDR3 bases are TGTGCCACCGCAGGCGCAACTAATGAAAAACTGTTTTTT.

The chain recombines TRBV4-1 with TRBJ2-5; D may correspond to TRBD1 or TRBD2 (5 bases each). V shed 2 bases and J shed 5 bases, with 18 bases lying between them. CDR1 and CDR2 from the germline V gene are MGHRA and YSYEKL. This CDR3 is 16 amino acids long. The CDR3 DNA is TGCGCCAGCAGCCAAAGCCCCCTCGGGACCCCGGAGACCCAGTACTTC. Its translation is CASSQSPLGTPETQYF.

The chain is built from TRBV29-1 and TRBJ2-1, with D unclear. The CDR3 is 12 residues long. V lost 4 bases and J 2 bases, leaving 6 bases between the germline ends. CDR1 and CDR2 from the germline V gene are SQVTM and ANQGSEA. In DNA form, the CDR3 reads TGCAGCGTTGGTATCCCCTACAATGAGCAGTTCTTC. It codes for CSVGIPYNEQFF.

The chain couples TRBV2 to TRBJ1-5, with TRBD1 identical over 7 bases. The junction had 7 bases not matched to a gene; V was cut back by 6 bases and J by 5 bases. The CDR3 totals 14 residues. The germline CDR1 and CDR2 sequences are SNHLY and FYNNEI. CDR3 nucleotides: TGTGCCAGCAGCTATCAGGGGGTTTATCAGCCCCAGCATTTT. This translates into CASSYQGVYQPQHF.

The CDR3 here is CASRTGTGNTGELFF. Written as DNA, the CDR3 is TGTGCCAGCAGAACCGGGACAGGGAACACCGGGGAGCTGTTTTTT. V usage is TRBV2 and J usage is TRBJ2-2, with 8 bases fitting TRBD1. The J segment lost 1 base and the V segment lost 6 bases, leaving 4 bases of the junction unmatched. The CDR3 spans 15 residues. Germline loops: CDR1 SNHLY, CDR2 FYNNEI.